Included here is one T cell receptor (beta chain) sequence, with context. Its target is unknown. TCRdb's copy holds only in-frame clones and misses some; the assay was immunoSEQ multiplex PCR. The table lists roughly 350,000 clones, 86% of them singletons. The entry originates in a study of Ad26.COV2.S vaccination and SARS-CoV-2 variants. Study summary: In the study, Ad26.COV2.S was injected intramuscularly once, or twice 56 days apart.

This CDR3 is 14 amino acids long. Unmatched junction bases numbered 5, after V lost 5 bases and J lost 3 bases. Germline V CDR1 and CDR2: SGHTA, FQGTGA. Documented treatment: roughly 19 received Ad26.COV2.S at low or high dose, single or two shots; roughly 5 received placebo; per-sample allocation not given. Specimens were obtained on day 63 following the first vaccine or placebo injection. General study points: Non-spike TCR breadth showed similarity between vaccine and placebo recipients.

The input for sequencing was peripheral blood, taken in a trial of Ad26.COV2.S vaccine versus placebo. The rearrangement joins TRBV7-3 to TRBJ1-1, with 8 bases lining up with TRBD1. The TCR was taken from a person between 18 and 65 years old who received the Ad26.COV2.S COVID-19 vaccine or a placebo. The DNA for the CDR3 is TGTGCCAGCAGCCAACAGGGACAGGACACTGAAGCTTTCTTT. It is translated as CASSQQGQDTEAFF.